Sequencing of this T cell receptor (beta chain) was carried out in a study of identical twins. CDR3 length: 12 amino acids. The V gene's germline CDR1 is SGHRS and CDR2 YFSETQ. V gave up 3 bases and J gave up 5 bases, with 8 bases separating them. One entry per CDR3 protein results from TCRdb running MiXCR on the 5' RACE reads. The sample has fewer than 500,000 distinct CDR3 sequences, 20% to 25% seen once. This clonotype was seen ten or more times. A further study also used this sample, focusing on T cells expressing NK-cell markers.

The chain uses TRBV5-1 and TRBJ2-5; D is unresolved. This receptor was obtained from a woman under 30 in good health. The source material was CD4+ T cells sorted from blood. DNA of the CDR3: TGCGCCAGCAGCTCGGTGGGCGAGACCCAGTACTTC. This encodes CASSSVGETQYF.